Shown below are 3 T cell receptor beta chains from a single sample sequenced in a study of blood T cell repertoires in COVID-19. Method: immunoSEQ multiplex PCR; TCRdb's copy keeps in-frame clones and lacks some. In the table there are a few hundred thousand clones, around 85% of which are singletons. The sequenced material came from peripheral blood. The receptors derive from a woman aged 18-29 years with acute or convalescent COVID-19.

In this sample, this clone turned up a few times. The same CDR3 is also encoded by other DNA sequences in this sample. The chain has TRBV27 and TRBJ2-3, with D possibly matching TRBD1 (7 bases). Per germline, CDR1 MNHEY and CDR2 SMNVEV (reference sequence). The ends were cut back, 3 bases at V and 6 bases at J, with 16 bases in the middle. The CDR3 is made up of 15 amino acids. This CDR3 is CASSFQGGSTDTQYF. CDR3 DNA: TGTGCCAGCAGTTTTCAGGGGGGAAGTACGGATACGCAGTATTTT.

The CDR3 sequence is CASSLSGVAEAFF. CDR3 nucleotides: TGTGCCAGCAGTTTAAGTGGAGTCGCTGAAGCTTTCTTT. The genes are TRBV25-1 and TRBJ1-1, with D unresolved. Germline-derived CDR1 and CDR2 are MGHDK and SYGVNS. There are 13 residues in the CDR3. The V and J ends lost 5 bases and 6 bases respectively, with 13 bases between them.

The chain couples TRBV5-6 to TRBJ1-2; D possibly corresponds to TRBD1 (6 bases). Trimming took off 2 bases at V and 5 bases at J, with 10 bases between the two ends. The CDR3 is made up of 13 amino acids. Germline assignment: CDR1 SGHDT and CDR2 YYEEEE. CDR3 bases: TGTGCCAGCAGCTTAAGGCAGGGGTATGGCTACACCTTC. Encoded protein: CASSLRQGYGYTF.